This TCR beta chain was identified in a study of T cells after yellow fever vaccination. The wider study: SMART-Seq v4 Ultra Low Input handled preparation of low-cell-number fractions. Study conclusions and caveats: Contaminating bulk clonotypes could be abundant in FACS-sorted repertoires. Most primary-vaccination clones reappeared after the booster (about 95% CD4, roughly 90% CD8).

Researchers made TCR cDNA using 5'RACE template switching, and this step added a universal primer site and UMIs. TCRdb reprocessed the 5' RACE reads via MiXCR and lists one record per CDR3 protein. The sample has some 120,000 distinct CDR3 sequences; 8% to 9.5% are singletons. V dropped 5 bases and J dropped 5 bases, with 12 bases sitting between them. This CDR3 spans 14 amino acids. This clonotype was found many times. Its antigen is as yet unknown. The gene calls are TRBV12-3 or TRBV12-4 and TRBJ2-2; no firm D call. The clonotype comes from a young man who received the YFV17D yellow fever vaccine. Material: CD8+ T cells sorted from PBMCs, obtained 45 days after the yellow fever booster vaccination. CDR3: CASSAVLTTGELFF. The DNA for the CDR3 is TGTGCCAGCAGTGCCGTTCTCACGACCGGGGAGCTGTTTTTT.